The 18 T cell receptor beta chains below come from one sample, sequenced in a study of blood T cells in healthy people across ages. Together with a sample-barcoded 5' primer, a J-beta primer mix was included in a second PCR lasting roughly 6 to 12 cycles. Each CDR3 protein gets one entry after TCRdb re-called the 5' RACE reads with MiXCR. The table has about 650,000 distinct CDR3 sequences, about a third seen once. Sequencing was done on a sample of blood. All receptors come from a woman aged 80 or over in good health.

The count of this clonotype is one. This could be a read error, since a much larger clone is one nucleotide away. The chain employs TRBV7-3 and TRBJ2-5, with a tentative D call TRBD2 (5 bases). CDR3 size: 15 residues. Germline CDR1 is SGHTA and CDR2 is FQGTGA. Here the CDR3 DNA reads TGTGCCAGCAGCTTAAACGGCGGGTACCAAAAGACCCAGTACTTC. It codes for CASSLNGGYQKTQYF.

The chain has TRBV12-3 or TRBV12-4 and TRBJ2-4; TRBD2 is a possible D gene (6 bases). This CDR3 comprises 15 residues. V gave up 3 bases and J gave up 3 bases, with 12 bases separating them. In DNA form, the CDR3 reads TGTGCCAGCAGTTTCGGGGGAGATGTCAAAAACATTCAGTACTTC. Amino acid sequence: CASSFGGDVKNIQYF.

This clonotype has a handful of counts. V and J are TRBV5-1 and TRBJ2-3; D could derive from TRBD1 or TRBD2 (8 bases each). The V gene's germline CDR1 is SGHRS and CDR2 YFSETQ. The CDR3 sequence is 15 residues long. The V end lost 4 bases, the J end lost 1 base, and 13 bases lay between the germline ends. The CDR3 bases are TGCGCCAGCAGCCGGGAGGGACAGGGCACAGATACGCAGTATTTT. Translated, it gives CASSREGQGTDTQYF.

This clonotype was seen only a few times. One base away lies a much larger clone, so this may be a sequencing read error. The chain has TRBV27 and TRBJ2-3; D not certain. The CDR3 length is 15 residues. Germline CDR1 MNHEY, CDR2 SMNVEV (reference sequence). The ends were cut back, 3 bases at V and 0 bases at J, with 10 bases in the middle. The CDR3 spells CASSFRTDSTDTQYF. The CDR3 DNA is TGTGCCAGCAGTTTCCGTACGGACAGCACAGATACGCAGTATTTT.

Remarks on this clonotype: A single base separates this from a much larger clone, so it may be a read error. This chain joins TRBV6-1 and TRBJ2-1; the D gene is possibly TRBD1 (6 bases). Gene TRBJ2-7 matches the end of the DNA better, so the J call may be wrong. The germline V gene encodes CDR1 MNHNS and CDR2 SASEGT. The CDR3 extends over 14 amino acids. This CDR3 is CASRRGTTYNEQYF. The CDR3 DNA reads TGTGCCAGCAGGAGGGGGACAACTTACAATGAGCAGTACTTC.

This clonotype has ten or more counts. The DNA for the CDR3 is TGTGCCAGCAGCTGGTTAGCGGGGACGAGGAATGAGCAGTTCTTC. This encodes CASSWLAGTRNEQFF. This rearrangement joins TRBV7-2 to TRBJ2-1; 8 bases align to TRBD2. The CDR3 covers 15 residues. Trimming at V came to 4 bases and at J to 7 bases, leaving 9 bases not matched to a gene. The germline gives CDR1 SGHTA, CDR2 FQGNSA.

The V and J genes are TRBV20-1 and TRBJ1-2; the D is unclear. There are 14 residues in the CDR3. Looked up from germline, CDR1 is DFQATT and CDR2 is SNEGSKA (reference sequence). V lost 0 bases to trimming and J lost 2 bases, with 10 bases between them. In nucleotides, the CDR3 is TGCAGTGCTAGAGATTTGGCCACGAACTATGGCTACACCTTC. This encodes CSARDLATNYGYTF.

This clonotype occurred many times. The chain couples TRBV6-1 to TRBJ2-5, with a possible D match to TRBD1 (5 bases). Between the trimmed V and J ends, which lost 3 bases and 2 bases, there was a span of 19 bases. The CDR3 contains 17 residues. CDR1 and CDR2 (germline): MNHNS, SASEGT. The CDR3 nucleotides read TGTGCCAGCAGTGACTCTCTGGAAAGGGGTTCACAAGAGACCCAGTACTTC. Translating gives CASSDSLERGSQETQYF.

This clonotype was picked up a small number of times. The chain joins TRBV12-3 or TRBV12-4 to TRBJ2-7; 9 positions match TRBD1. V trimming: 6 bases; J trimming: 5 bases; junction bases outside the gene matches: 5. This CDR3 comprises 13 residues. The CDR3 bases are TGTGCCAGCAGAGGACAGGGGTGCAACGAGCAGTACTTC. Residues: CASRGQGCNEQYF.

This clonotype came up many times. This chain connects TRBV12-3 or TRBV12-4 to TRBJ2-2, with a possible D match to TRBD2 (6 bases). Deletions cut 3 bases from V and 4 bases from J, with 9 bases between. The CDR3 extends over 14 amino acids. DNA for the CDR3: TGTGCCAGCAGTTTTGGAGGGGTCACCGGGGAGCTGTTTTTT. This sequence encodes CASSFGGVTGELFF.

This clonotype was found a few times. A read error is possible here, since a much larger clone lies one base away. The chain couples TRBV5-1 to TRBJ2-5; TRBD1 is a possible D gene (6 bases). CDR1 and CDR2 from the germline V gene are SGHRS and YFSETQ. The CDR3 consists of 15 residues. The CDR3 DNA reads TGCGCCGGCAGCTTGCCAGGGGAATGGCAAGAGACCCAGTACTTC. It specifies CAGSLPGEWQETQYF.

The sample holds many counts of this clonotype. The V and J genes are TRBV9 and TRBJ1-2; possible D gene TRBD1, 6 bases. The V gene lost 4 bases and the J gene lost 4 bases, with 20 bases spanning the gap. Per the germline V gene, CDR1 is SGDLS and CDR2 is YYNGEE. This CDR3 comprises 16 residues. The CDR3 here is CASSPTRRGGPYGYTF. In nucleotides, the CDR3 is TGTGCCAGCAGCCCTACACGGCGCGGGGGGCCCTATGGCTACACCTTC.

This clonotype was picked up a small number of times. The chain uses TRBV10-3 and TRBJ1-1; 11 bases are shared with TRBD1. The junction had 8 bases not matched to a gene; V was cut back by 6 bases and J by 8 bases. The germline gives CDR1 ENHRY, CDR2 SYGVKD. The CDR3 is 14 residues long. CDR3 region: CAIRSGQGEGEAFF. The DNA for the CDR3 is TGTGCCATCAGATCGGGACAGGGGGAGGGAGAAGCTTTCTTT.

The chain combines TRBV7-8 with TRBJ1-1; D remains ambiguous. The CDR3 has 13 amino acids. From germline, CDR1 is SGHVS and CDR2 FQNEAQ. Trimming left V 5 bases short and J 7 bases short, with 14 bases between. The CDR3 spells CASSPNLGVEAFF. The CDR3 nucleotides read TGTGCCAGCAGCCCAAATCTTGGGGTTGAAGCTTTCTTT.

The chain has TRBV7-2 and TRBJ2-5; TRBD2 matches at 9 bases. The CDR3 has 17 amino acids. With V trimmed by 0 bases and J by 2 bases, 7 bases remained unmatched. Germline assignment: CDR1 SGHTA and CDR2 FQGNSA. As DNA, the CDR3 is TGTGCCAGCAGCTTAGCGCTGGTAGCGGGGGTACAAGAGACCCAGTACTTC. This codes for CASSLALVAGVQETQYF.

The chain has TRBV20-1 and TRBJ2-7, with a tentative D call TRBD2 (5 bases). Germline assignment: CDR1 DFQATT and CDR2 SNEGSKA (reference sequence). CDR3 length: 12 residues. Trimming removed 5 bases from V and 2 bases from J, with 10 bases in between. The DNA for the CDR3 is TGCAGTGCTCCCGAGGGCCCCTACGAGCAGTACTTC. Residues: CSAPEGPYEQYF.

This clonotype was observed once. The chain joins TRBV3-1 to TRBJ2-7, with 9 bases lining up with TRBD1. Looked up from germline, CDR1 is LGHDT and CDR2 is YNNKEL (reference sequence). The CDR3 has 17 amino acids. V dropped 0 bases and J dropped 4; count of bases not matched to a gene: 10. DNA of the CDR3: TGTGCCAGCAGCCAAGATGTGACAGGGGGGGCATCGTACGAGCAGTACTTC. Its translation is CASSQDVTGGASYEQYF.

On this clonotype: A much larger clone sits a single nucleotide away, making a read error possible. V and J are TRBV9 and TRBJ2-3; D is unclear. Germline values: CDR1 SGDLS, CDR2 YYNGEE. This CDR3 has 14 amino acids. The CDR3 region has the DNA TGTGCCGGCAGCGTAGCTTCAAGCCCCGATACGCAGTATTTT. This gives the protein CAGSVASSPDTQYF.